What follows are 6 T cell receptor beta chains derived from one specimen sequenced in a study of blood T cell repertoires in COVID-19. The method was immunoSEQ multiplex PCR; TCRdb's version includes in-frame clones alone and lacks a portion of them. The table has about 480,000 clones, 85% to 90% seen once. Material for sequencing was PBMCs or T cells enriched from blood (not recorded which). These receptor sequences come from a woman aged 40 to 50 who had recovered from COVID-19.

The chain links TRBV5-6 to TRBJ1-1; 7 nucleotides agree with TRBD1. V gave up 0 bases and J gave up 6 bases; unmatched junction bases: 11. Germline V gives CDR1 SGHDT, CDR2 YYEEEE. There are 16 residues in the CDR3. The CDR3 DNA reads as TGTGCCAGCAGCTTGGAGAGGGGGCTACTCGCCTCTGAAGCTTTCTTT. This encodes CASSLERGLLASEAFF.

This chain connects TRBV27 to TRBJ2-3; D gene unclear. This CDR3 has 19 amino acids. Germline V CDR1 and CDR2: MNHEY, SMNVEV (reference sequence). The V end lost 1 base, the J end lost 0 bases, and 20 bases lay between the germline ends. The CDR3 DNA reads TGTGCCAGCAGTTTATTCTCGAAGAAAGCCTTACCGAGCACAGATACGCAGTATTTT. Amino acids: CASSLFSKKALPSTDTQYF.

V usage is TRBV2 and J usage is TRBJ1-2, with 11 bases identical to TRBD1. Germline V gives CDR1 SNHLY, CDR2 FYNNEI. The CDR3 is made up of 15 amino acids. Germline trimming cut 5 bases from V and 3 bases from J; bases unmatched to any gene: 5. Written as DNA, the CDR3 is TGTGCCAGCAGTAGCCCGGGACAGGGGGACTATGGCTACACCTTC. Translating it yields CASSSPGQGDYGYTF.

This chain uses TRBV9 with TRBJ2-6; perhaps TRBD1 as D (7 bases). Germline values: CDR1 SGDLS, CDR2 YYNGEE. Trimming removed 4 bases from V and 4 bases from J, with 12 bases in between. The CDR3 consists of 15 residues. The CDR3 DNA sequence: TGTGCCAGCAGCCCCAGGGGGGCCGGGGCCAACGTCCTGACTTTC. Its translation: CASSPRGAGANVLTF. Combining the CDR3 with reference TRBV9 and TRBJ2-6 gives the whole variable domain DSGVTQTPKHLITATGQRVTLRCSPRSGDLSVYWYQQSLDQGLQFLIQYYNGEERAKGNILERFSAQQFPDLHSELNLSSLELGDSALYFCASSPRGAGANVLTFGAGSRLTVL.

The chain recombines TRBV10-3 with TRBJ1-5; TRBD1 matches 7 bases. Germline assignment: CDR1 ENHRY and CDR2 SYGVKD. V trimming: 0 bases; J trimming: 11 bases; junction bases outside the gene matches: 7. This CDR3 has 14 amino acids. CDR3: CAISESPGQITQHF. The DNA of the CDR3 is TGTGCCATCAGTGAGTCCCCGGGACAGATTACCCAGCATTTT.

The gene calls are TRBV14 and TRBJ2-1; tentatively, D is TRBD2 (5 bases). This CDR3 is built from 13 residues. In germline, CDR1 is SGHDN, CDR2 FVKESK. Trimming removed 6 bases at V and 3 bases at J, with 9 bases between. CDR3 nucleotide sequence: TGTGCCAGCAGTGAGGGAAACTACAATGAGCAGTTCTTC. This sequence encodes CASSEGNYNEQFF.